Following are 24 T cell receptor delta chains from one sample sequenced in a study of gamma-delta chains in newborns, infants, children. TCRdb reprocessed the reads through CATT. Of some 4,000 delta-chain clones in the sample, approximately 2.1% were seen once. The sample was blood. These receptors all stem from a child who was a newborn, infant or young child, either healthy, febrile or measles-vaccinated (not recorded which).

Concerning this clone itself: A read error likely explains why the TCRdb protein, taken from a much larger clone, differs from this DNA's translation at residue 3; the protein shown is translated from the DNA. V and J are TRDV3 and TRDJ1; tentatively, D is TRDD3 (6 bases). There are 14 residues in the CDR3. Trimming left V 5 bases short and J 0 bases short, with 16 bases between. Looked up from germline, CDR1 is TVYSNPD and CDR2 is GDNSRS (reference sequence). The CDR3 region has the DNA TGTGCCCTTCGGGAAACTGGGTACACCGATAAACTCATCTTT. Translated, it gives CALRETGYTDKLIF.

This clone was observed a handful of times. A read error likely explains this, since a far larger clone differs by one base. The sample carries other DNA sequences with the same CDR3. The chain uses TRDV2 and TRDJ2; perhaps TRDD1 as D (5 bases). CDR1 and CDR2 (germline): GEAIGNYY, EKD. The CDR3 covers 14 residues. DNA of the CDR3: TGTGCCTGTGACGACGGAAATTTGACGGCACAACTCTTCTTT. Translated, it gives CACDDGNLTAQLFF.

This clone has more than one count but fewer than ten. With a far larger clone one base away, a read error is the likely cause. At the DNA level, this CDR3 is encoded by other sequences in the same sample as well. This chain's CDR3 is CALGGPGSYPYWDRSWDTRQMFF. The CDR3 region has the DNA TGCGCTCTTGGGGGACCTGGTTCCTACCCTTACTGGGATAGGTCCTGGGACACCCGACAGATGTTTTTC. V is TRDV1 and J is TRDJ3; D is tentatively TRDD2 or TRDD3 (7 bases each). The CDR3 loop spans 23 amino acids. CDR1 TSWWSYY and CDR2 QGS come from the germline V gene.

Concerning this clone: A read error likely explains why the TCRdb protein, taken from a much larger clone, differs from this DNA's translation at residue 3; the protein shown is translated from the DNA. The chain is built from TRDV2 and TRDJ3, with 11 nucleotides matching TRDD3. The CDR3 has 19 amino acids. Germline loops: CDR1 GEAIGNYY, CDR2 EKD. The CDR3 bases are TGTGCCCGTGACACCGTACTGGGGGATAATTCCTGGGACACCCGACAGATGTTTTTC. Protein: CARDTVLGDNSWDTRQMFF.

This clone was seen a few times. The chain combines TRDV2 with TRDJ3; 9 bases are shared with TRDD3. The CDR3 has 18 residues. The germline V gene has CDR1 GEAIGNYY and CDR2 EKD. Trimming took 3 bases from V and 1 from J; bases not matched to a gene: 6. Written as DNA, the CDR3 is TGTGCCTGTGACCCTATACTGGGGGAATCCTGGGACACCCGACAGATGTTTTTC. Protein: CACDPILGESWDTRQMFF.

Turning to this clone: A single base is all that separates this from a far larger clone, so a read error is likely. The same CDR3 arises from other DNA sequences in this sample as well. This chain uses TRDV2 with TRDJ3, with 10 bases that match TRDD3. This CDR3 has 18 amino acids. J lost 2 bases, V lost 1 base, and 4 bases had no gene match. Germline V gives CDR1 GEAIGNYY, CDR2 EKD. The CDR3 DNA follows: TGTGCCTGTGACACGGGGGGATACGCAGCCTGGGACACCCGACAGATGTTTTTC. Encoded protein: CACDTGGYAAWDTRQMFF.

This clone was seen a handful of times. This likely came from a read error, as a far larger clone is one base away. Other DNA sequences in the same sample also yield this CDR3. This chain links TRDV2 with TRDJ3, with TRDD3 matching 10 bases. CDR1 GEAIGNYY and CDR2 EKD come from the germline V gene. CDR3 length: 17 amino acids. The CDR3 sequence is CACDTVLGDWDTRQMFF. The CDR3 DNA sequence: TGTGCCTGTGACACCGTACTGGGGGATTGGGATACCCGACAGATGTTTTTC.

This clone was counted between two and nine times. This likely reflects a read error, since a far larger clone is one base away. This CDR3 is also generated by other DNA sequences in the sample. This chain links TRDV2 with TRDJ2, with 9 bases that match TRDD3. Per germline, CDR1 GEAIGNYY and CDR2 EKD. The CDR3 spans 18 residues. Here the CDR3 reads CACDTLTGGPPLTAQLFF. Written as DNA, the CDR3 is TGTGCCTGTGACACGCTTACTGGGGGACCGCCTTTGACAGCACAGCTCTTCTTT.

Relative to its sample, this clone is medium-sized (0.01 to 0.1%). Within the sample, other DNA sequences also encode this same CDR3. This chain uses TRDV3 with TRDJ1; 8 nucleotides line up with TRDD3. This CDR3 has 14 residues. Germline V gene sequence: CDR1 TVYSNPD, CDR2 GDNSRS (reference sequence). V lost 5 bases to trimming and J lost 0 bases; unmatched junction nucleotides: 8. Written as DNA, the CDR3 is TGTGCCCTGGGGGACACGCCCCACACCGATAAACTCATCTTT. Translation: CALGDTPHTDKLIF.

In the case of this clone: This likely came from a read error, as a far larger clone is one base away. The same CDR3 arises from other DNA sequences in this sample as well. This sequence joins TRDV1 and TRDJ2, with 11 bases that match TRDD3. Germline CDR1 is TSWWSYY and CDR2 is QGS. The CDR3 is 21 amino acids. The trim removed 3 bases at V and 6 bases at J, leaving 21 bases unmatched. The CDR3 coding sequence is TGTGCTCTTGGGGACCACTGGCCTGGGGGATACTCGGTGGTGGTGGCAGCACAACTCTTCTTT. It is translated as CALGDHWPGGYSVVVAAQLFF.

This clone was found a few times. A far more abundant clone sits one base away, making this likely a read error. Other DNA sequences of this sample code for an identical CDR3. V usage is TRAV29/DV5 and J usage is TRDJ3; 9 bases match TRDD3. This CDR3 contains 23 residues. Trimming took 2 bases from V and 0 from J; bases not matched to a gene: 21. Germline values: CDR1 NSMFDY, CDR2 ISSIKDK. As DNA, the CDR3 is TGTGCAGCAAGTTTACCAGGTCCCCTTAAGACTGGGGGAAACTCCTGGGACACCCGACAGATGTTTTTC. It is translated as CAASLPGPLKTGGNSWDTRQMFF.

Points on this clone: The protein that TCRdb holds for this DNA derives from a much larger clone and differs from the translated DNA at residue 9, which likely indicates a read error; the protein shown here is translated from the DNA. This rearrangement joins TRDV2 to TRDJ1, with TRDD3 matching over 7 bases. The length of the CDR3 is 15 residues. The V gene's germline CDR1 is GEAIGNYY and CDR2 EKD. V was clipped by 2 bases and J by 1 base; unmatched bases: 6. The CDR3 bases are TGTGCCTGTGACAAACTGGGGCGCTGCACCGATAAACTCATCTTT. Its translation: CACDKLGRCTDKLIF.

On this clone: Since a far larger clone is one base different, this is likely a read error. The same CDR3 arises from other DNA sequences in this sample as well. The chain combines TRDV2 with TRDJ3, with TRDD3 matching 9 bases. This CDR3 spans 17 amino acids. Per the germline V gene, CDR1 is GEAIGNYY and CDR2 is EKD. The J segment lost 1 base and the V segment lost 4 bases, leaving 4 bases of the junction unmatched. The CDR3 spells CACEYWGSSWDTRQMFF. The CDR3 bases are TGTGCCTGTGAATACTGGGGGAGTTCCTGGGACACCCGACAGATGTTTTTC.

The chain recombines TRDV2 with TRDJ3; TRDD3 aligns across 10 bases. This CDR3 contains 18 residues. From germline, CDR1 is GEAIGNYY and CDR2 EKD. The J segment lost 3 bases and the V segment lost 1 base, leaving 5 bases of the junction unmatched. The CDR3 loop reads CACDTLLGDLWDTRQMFF. The CDR3 DNA sequence: TGTGCCTGTGACACATTACTGGGGGATCTCTGGGACACCCGACAGATGTTTTTC.

This clone is large (0.1 to 1%) by share. The same CDR3 is also encoded by other DNA sequences in this sample. This chain connects TRDV2 to TRDJ3; TRDD3 agrees at 13 bases. V was pared by 0 bases and J by 0 bases, with 4 bases of the junction left unmatched. The CDR3 sequence is 20 residues long. CDR1 GEAIGNYY and CDR2 EKD come from the germline V gene. The CDR3 region has the DNA TGTGCCTGTGACACCGTACTGGGGGATACGAGCTCCTGGGACACCCGACAGATGTTTTTC. Its protein product is CACDTVLGDTSSWDTRQMFF.

On this clone itself: The protein in TCRdb stems from a much larger clone and differs at residue 16 from this DNA's translation, likely a read error; here the protein is translated from the DNA. The chain has TRAV29/DV5 and TRDJ1; 13 bases line up with TRDD3. The CDR3 extends over 21 amino acids. Germline-derived CDR1 and CDR2 are NSMFDY and ISSIKDK. Germline trimming cut 0 bases from V and 3 bases from J; bases unmatched to any gene: 20. DNA for the CDR3: TGTGCAGCAAGCGCGGTTTCCCACATACTGGGGGATACGCGTCGGCCCGATAAACTCATCTTT. This encodes CAASAVSHILGDTRRPDKLIF. The whole variable domain, remainder taken from reference TRAV29/DV5 and TRDJ1, is DQQVKQNSPSLSVQEGRISILNCDYTNSMFDYFLWYKKYPAEGPTFLISISSIKDKNEDGRFTVFLNKSAKHLSLHIVPSQPGDSAVYFCAASAVSHILGDTRRPDKLIFGKGTRVTVEP.

This clone was detected only a few times. The protein in TCRdb stems from a much larger clone and differs at residue 15 from this DNA's translation, likely a read error; here the protein is translated from the DNA. The chain uses TRDV2 and TRDJ3, with a weak D call TRDD3 (6 bases). CDR1 is GEAIGNYY, CDR2 EKD, per germline. The CDR3 length is 17 residues. The CDR3 sequence is CACDTWDSSWDTRQTFF. The CDR3 coding sequence is TGTGCCTGTGACACCTGGGATAGCTCCTGGGACACCCGACAGACGTTTTTC.

In this sample, this clone turned up a few times. A far bigger clonotype differs at one base, so this is likely a read error. The DNA is left out, because the CDR3 cannot be placed on it with certainty; the CDR3 is given as TCRdb lists it. The rearrangement joins TRDV1 to TRDJ1; TRDD3 is the table's D call, not checked against the DNA. The CDR3 numbers 19 amino acids, ends counted. Germline CDR1 is TSWWSYY and CDR2 is QGS. The CDR3: CALYSTGGYAYPWMDKLIF.

CDR3 residues: CACEGALTAQLFF. CDR3 DNA: TGTGCCTGTGAGGGGGCTTTGACAGCACAACTCTTCTTT. This rearrangement joins TRDV2 to TRDJ2; possibly TRDD3 for D (5 bases). The CDR3 has 13 residues. The V and J ends lost 4 bases and 0 bases respectively, with 5 bases between them. Germline loops: CDR1 GEAIGNYY, CDR2 EKD.

This clone turned up a few times. The chain employs TRDV2 and TRDJ3; 9 positions agree with TRDD3. Germline loops: CDR1 GEAIGNYY, CDR2 EKD. The CDR3 loop spans 20 amino acids. Unmatched junction bases numbered 8, after V lost 0 bases and J lost 0 bases. In DNA, the CDR3 is TGTGCCTGTGACACCGTTTGGGGGATATCGAGCTCCTGGGACACCCGACAGATGTTTTTC. It yields the protein CACDTVWGISSSWDTRQMFF.

A note on this clone: It differs at one base from a far larger clone, so likely a read error. Additional DNA sequences in this sample encode the identical CDR3. This chain uses TRDV1 with TRDJ1, with 11 bases that match TRDD3. Germline trimming cut 5 bases from V and 5 bases from J; bases unmatched to any gene: 7. There are 15 residues in the CDR3. Germline loops: CDR1 TSWWSYY, CDR2 QGS. As DNA, the CDR3 is TGTGCTCTTGGGAAGAGATGGGGGATACGTGATAAACTCATCTTT. Translated: CALGKRWGIRDKLIF.

This clone was found a few times. A read error likely explains why the TCRdb protein, taken from a much larger clone, differs from this DNA's translation at residue 8; the protein shown is translated from the DNA. Written as DNA, the CDR3 is TGTGCTCTTGGGGACCTAACCAACCTTCCCCGGGGGATAGAAGGTAAACTCATCTTT. Amino acids: CALGDLTNLPRGIEGKLIF. The chain links TRDV1 to TRDJ1, with 8 nucleotides matching TRDD3. The CDR3 extends over 19 amino acids. CDR1 and CDR2 from the germline V gene are TSWWSYY and QGS. The trim removed 3 bases at V and 7 bases at J, leaving 22 bases unmatched.

Concerning this clone: Given a far larger clone just one base away, this is likely a sequencing read error. This sample includes further DNA sequences coding for the same CDR3. The chain's CDR3 is CALGERGIMARGLIF. The CDR3 DNA reads as TGCGCTCTTGGGGAACGGGGGATAATGGCCCGTGGGCTCATCTTT. The chain joins TRDV1 to TRDJ1; 8 nucleotides agree with TRDD3. The CDR3 has 15 residues. Germline loops: CDR1 TSWWSYY, CDR2 QGS.

As for this clone: Translating this DNA gives a protein that differs at residue 18 from the TCRdb one, which belongs to a much larger clone; a read error is likely, and the protein shown is this translation. The chain links TRDV2 to TRDJ3, with 13 nucleotides matching TRDD3. From germline, CDR1 is GEAIGNYY and CDR2 EKD. The CDR3 is 20 amino acids. The CDR3 loop reads CACDKVLGDTRSWDTRQIFF. CDR3 bases: TGTGCCTGTGATAAAGTACTGGGGGATACGCGCTCCTGGGACACCCGACAGATATTTTTC.